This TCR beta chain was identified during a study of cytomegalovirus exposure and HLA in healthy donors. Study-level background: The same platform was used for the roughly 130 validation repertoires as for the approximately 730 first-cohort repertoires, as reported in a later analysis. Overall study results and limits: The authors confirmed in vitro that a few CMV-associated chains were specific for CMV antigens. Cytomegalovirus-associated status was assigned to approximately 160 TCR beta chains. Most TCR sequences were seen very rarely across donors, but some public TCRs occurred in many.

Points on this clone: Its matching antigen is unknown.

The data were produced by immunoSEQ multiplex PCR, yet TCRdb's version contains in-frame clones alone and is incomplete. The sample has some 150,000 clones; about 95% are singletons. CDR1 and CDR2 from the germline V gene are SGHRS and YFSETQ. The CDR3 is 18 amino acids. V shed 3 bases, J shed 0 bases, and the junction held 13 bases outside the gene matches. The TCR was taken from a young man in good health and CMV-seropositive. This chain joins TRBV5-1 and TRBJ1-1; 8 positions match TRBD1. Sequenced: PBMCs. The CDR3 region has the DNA TGCGCCAGCAGCTCGGGCGGACAGGGTCCAAACTTGAACACTGAAGCTTTCTTT. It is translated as CASSSGGQGPNLNTEAFF.